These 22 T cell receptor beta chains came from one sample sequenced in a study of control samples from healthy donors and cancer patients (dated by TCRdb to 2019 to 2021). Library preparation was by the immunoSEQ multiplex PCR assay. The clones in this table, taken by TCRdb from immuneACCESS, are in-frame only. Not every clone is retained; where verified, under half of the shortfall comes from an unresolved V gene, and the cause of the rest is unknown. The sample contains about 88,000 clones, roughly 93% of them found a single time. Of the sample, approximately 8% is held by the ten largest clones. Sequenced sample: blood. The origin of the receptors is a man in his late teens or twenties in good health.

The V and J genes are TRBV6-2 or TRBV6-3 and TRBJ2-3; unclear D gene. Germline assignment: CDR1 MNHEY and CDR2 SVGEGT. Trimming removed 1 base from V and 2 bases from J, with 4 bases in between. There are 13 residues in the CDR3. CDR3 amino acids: CASSYYFTDTQYF. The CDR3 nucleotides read TGTGCCAGCAGTTACTACTTCACAGATACGCAGTATTTT.

CDR3 region: CASSFSQLNQPQHF. CDR3 coding DNA: TGTGCCAGCAGTTTTTCACAGCTTAATCAGCCCCAGCATTTT. V usage is TRBV28 and J usage is TRBJ1-5; D is ambiguous. Germline loops: CDR1 MDHEN, CDR2 SYDVKM. CDR3 length: 14 amino acids. V lost 3 bases to trimming and J lost 4 bases, with 10 bases between them.

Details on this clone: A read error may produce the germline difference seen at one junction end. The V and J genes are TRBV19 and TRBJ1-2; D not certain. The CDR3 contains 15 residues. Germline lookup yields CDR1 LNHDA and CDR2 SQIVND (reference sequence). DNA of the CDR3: TGTGCCAGCAGTATAAGTGTCACGAAAACGGATGGCTACACCTTC. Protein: CASSISVTKTDGYTF. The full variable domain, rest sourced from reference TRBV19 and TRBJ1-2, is DGGITQSPKYLFRKEGQNVTLSCEQNLNHDAMYWYRQDPGQGLRLIYYSQIVNDFQKGDIAEGYSVSREKKESFPLTVTSAQKNPTAFYLCASSISVTKTDGYTFGSGTRLTVV.

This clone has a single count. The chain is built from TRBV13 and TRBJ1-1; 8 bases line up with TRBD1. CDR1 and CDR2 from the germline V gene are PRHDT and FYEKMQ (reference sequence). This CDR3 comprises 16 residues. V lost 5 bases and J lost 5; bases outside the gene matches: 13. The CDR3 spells CASSRPGQVLGTEAFF. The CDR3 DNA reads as TGTGCCAGCAGCAGGCCGGGACAGGTTTTGGGTACTGAAGCTTTCTTT.

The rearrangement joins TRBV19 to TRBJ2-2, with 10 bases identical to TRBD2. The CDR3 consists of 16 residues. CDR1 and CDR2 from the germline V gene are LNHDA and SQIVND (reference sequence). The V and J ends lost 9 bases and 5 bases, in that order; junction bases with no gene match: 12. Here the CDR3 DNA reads TGTGCCAGCGCTTATCCGGGACTAGCGTTAACCGGGGAGCTGTTTTTT. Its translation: CASAYPGLALTGELFF.

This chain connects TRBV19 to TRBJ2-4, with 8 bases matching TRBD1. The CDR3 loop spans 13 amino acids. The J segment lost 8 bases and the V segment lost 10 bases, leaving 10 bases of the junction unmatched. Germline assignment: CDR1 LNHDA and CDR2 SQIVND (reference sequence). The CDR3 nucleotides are TGTGCCACCGCGGAGGACAGGGTGGACATTCAGTACTTC. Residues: CATAEDRVDIQYF.

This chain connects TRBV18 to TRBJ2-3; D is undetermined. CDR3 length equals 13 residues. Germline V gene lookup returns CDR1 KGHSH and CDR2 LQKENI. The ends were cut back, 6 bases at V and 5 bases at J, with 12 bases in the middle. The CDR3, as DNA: TGTGCCAGCTCCCTCCCGGTTGAAGATACGCAGTATTTT. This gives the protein CASSLPVEDTQYF.

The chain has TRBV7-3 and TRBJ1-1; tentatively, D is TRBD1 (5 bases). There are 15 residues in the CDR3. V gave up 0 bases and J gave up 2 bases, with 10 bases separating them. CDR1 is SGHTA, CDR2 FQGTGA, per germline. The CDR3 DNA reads TGTGCCAGCAGCTTAACAGGGACGGCAAACACTGAAGCTTTCTTT. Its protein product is CASSLTGTANTEAFF.

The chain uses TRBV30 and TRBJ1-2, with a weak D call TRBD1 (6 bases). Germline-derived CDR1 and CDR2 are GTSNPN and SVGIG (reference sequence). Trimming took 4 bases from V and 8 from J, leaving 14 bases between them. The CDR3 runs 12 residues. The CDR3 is CAWNLGARGYTF. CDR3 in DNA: TGTGCCTGGAACCTGGGGGCGCGGGGCTACACCTTC.

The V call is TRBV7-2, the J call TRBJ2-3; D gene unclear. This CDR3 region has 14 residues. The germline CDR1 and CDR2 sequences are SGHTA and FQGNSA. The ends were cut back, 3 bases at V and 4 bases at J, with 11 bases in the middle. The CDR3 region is CASSFGSASDTQYF. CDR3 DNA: TGTGCCAGCAGCTTTGGATCCGCGTCAGATACGCAGTATTTT.

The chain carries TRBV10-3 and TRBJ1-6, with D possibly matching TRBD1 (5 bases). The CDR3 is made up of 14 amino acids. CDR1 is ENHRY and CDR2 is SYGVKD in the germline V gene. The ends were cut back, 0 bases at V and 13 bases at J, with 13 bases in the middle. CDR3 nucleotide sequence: TGTGCCATCAGTGAGTCGCAGGGAAGGTCCCCCCTCCACTTT. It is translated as CAISESQGRSPLHF.

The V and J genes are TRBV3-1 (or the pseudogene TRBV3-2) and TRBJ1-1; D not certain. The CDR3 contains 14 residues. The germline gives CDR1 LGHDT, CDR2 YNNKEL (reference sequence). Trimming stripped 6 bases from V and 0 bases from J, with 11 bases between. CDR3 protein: CASRNDGMNTEAFF. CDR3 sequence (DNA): TGTGCCAGCAGAAACGACGGTATGAACACTGAAGCTTTCTTT.

CDR3 nucleotide sequence: TGCGCCAGCAGCCAAGGAACCCGGGACAGCTCCTACGAGCAGTACTTC. It specifies CASSQGTRDSSYEQYF. The chain has TRBV4-1 and TRBJ2-7, with TRBD1 matching 7 bases. This CDR3 has 16 amino acids. Germline CDR1 reads MGHRA; CDR2 reads YSYEKL. J lost 0 bases, V lost 1 base, and 6 bases had no gene match.

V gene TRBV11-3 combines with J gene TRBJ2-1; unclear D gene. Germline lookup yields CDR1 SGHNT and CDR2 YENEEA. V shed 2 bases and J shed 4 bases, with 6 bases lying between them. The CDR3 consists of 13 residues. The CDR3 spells CASSLNPYNEQFF. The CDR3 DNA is TGTGCCAGCAGCTTAAACCCGTACAATGAGCAGTTCTTC.

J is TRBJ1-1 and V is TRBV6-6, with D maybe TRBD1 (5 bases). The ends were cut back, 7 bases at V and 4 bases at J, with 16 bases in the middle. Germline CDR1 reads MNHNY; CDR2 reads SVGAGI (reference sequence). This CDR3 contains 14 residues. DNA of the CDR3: TGTGCCAGCACCCATGAAGGGGCGGGCACTGAAGCTTTCTTT. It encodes CASTHEGAGTEAFF.

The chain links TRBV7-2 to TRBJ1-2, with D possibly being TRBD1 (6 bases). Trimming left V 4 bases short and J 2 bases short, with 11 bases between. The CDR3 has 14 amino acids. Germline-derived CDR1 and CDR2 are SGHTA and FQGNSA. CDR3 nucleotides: TGTGCCAGCAGCTCTTCAGGGGCGAACTATGGCTACACCTTC. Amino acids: CASSSSGANYGYTF.

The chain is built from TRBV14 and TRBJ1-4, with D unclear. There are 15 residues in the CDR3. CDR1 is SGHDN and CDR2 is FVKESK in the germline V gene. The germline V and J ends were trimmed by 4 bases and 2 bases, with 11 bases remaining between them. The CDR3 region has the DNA TGTGCCAGCAGCCGACTGGTTGGTACTAATGAAAAACTGTTTTTT. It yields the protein CASSRLVGTNEKLFF.

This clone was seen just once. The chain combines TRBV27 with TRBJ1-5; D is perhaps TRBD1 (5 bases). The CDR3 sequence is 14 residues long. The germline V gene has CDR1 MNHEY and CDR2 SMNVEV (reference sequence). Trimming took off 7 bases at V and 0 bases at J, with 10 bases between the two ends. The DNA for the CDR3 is TGTGCCAGCAACCAGGGTTATAGCAATCAGCCCCAGCATTTT. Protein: CASNQGYSNQPQHF.

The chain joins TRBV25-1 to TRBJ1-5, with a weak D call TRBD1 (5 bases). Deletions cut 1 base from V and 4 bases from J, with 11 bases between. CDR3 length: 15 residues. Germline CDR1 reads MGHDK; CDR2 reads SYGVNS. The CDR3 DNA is TGTGCCAGCAGTGAATCGGGGGTAGGGAATCAGCCCCAGCATTTT. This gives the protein CASSESGVGNQPQHF. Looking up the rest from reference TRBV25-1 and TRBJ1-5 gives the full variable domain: EADIYQTPRYLVIGTGKKITLECSQTMGHDKMYWYQQDPGMELHLIHYSYGVNSTEKGDLSSESTVSRIRTEHFPLTLESARPSHTSQYLCASSESGVGNQPQHFGDGTRLSIL.

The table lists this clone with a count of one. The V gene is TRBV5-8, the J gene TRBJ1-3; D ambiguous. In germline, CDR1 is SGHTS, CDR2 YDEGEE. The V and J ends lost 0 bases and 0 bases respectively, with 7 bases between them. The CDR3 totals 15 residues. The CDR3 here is CASSLGTNSGNTIYF. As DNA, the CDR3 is TGTGCCAGCAGCTTGGGCACAAACTCTGGAAACACCATATATTTT.

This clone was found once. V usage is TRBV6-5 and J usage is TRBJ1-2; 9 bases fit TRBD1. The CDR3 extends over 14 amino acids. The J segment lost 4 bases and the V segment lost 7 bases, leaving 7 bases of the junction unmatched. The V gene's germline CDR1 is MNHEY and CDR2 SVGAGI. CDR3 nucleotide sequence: TGTGCCAGCACGGACAGGGGATTAGGCTATGGCTACACCTTC. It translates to CASTDRGLGYGYTF.

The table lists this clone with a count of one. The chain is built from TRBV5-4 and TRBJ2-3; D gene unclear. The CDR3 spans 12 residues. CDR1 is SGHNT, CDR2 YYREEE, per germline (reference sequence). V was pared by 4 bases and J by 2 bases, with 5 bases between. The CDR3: CASSQNTDTQYF. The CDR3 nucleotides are TGTGCCAGCAGCCAGAACACAGATACGCAGTATTTT.